Given below is one TCR beta chain in context. This clonotype was observed a few times. Its antigen has not been determined. Likely a read error: the CDR3 ends without its conserved phenylalanine or tryptophan. This sample is drawn from a study of identical twins (dated by TCRdb to the mid-2010s). For context, the study as a whole: To test whether fetal clonotypes persist, the study used deep sequencing on TCR alpha and beta repertoires from monozygotic twins, unrelated adults of various ages, and cord blood. To rule out contamination, the twin experiments were replicated at different times with different library preparation protocols. Overall results and qualifications from the work: Invariant T cells such as MAIT and iNKT could partly confound zero-insertion analyses, although diverse VJ usage argued against such confounding for most clonotypes. A weaker excess of twin sharing was found in beta out-of-frame sequences because the signal-to-noise ratio was lowered by fewer shared sequences. Compared with coincidental sharing between unrelated individuals, out-of-frame TCR alpha sequences shared between twins showed an excess of sequences with low generation probability. Recombination models systematically underestimated out-of-frame TCR alpha sharing in monozygotic twins but agreed with sharing between unrelated individuals. Fewer insertions were carried by abundant cord blood beta clonotypes; a weaker similar trend was observed in young adult naive repertoires, while no such trend was observed in memory repertoires. Because the same donors could not be followed over many years, the conclusions depended on cross-sectional statistical analysis.

Taken from the germline V gene, the CDR1 and CDR2 loops are KGHDR and SFDVKD. Trimming takes 2 bases off V and 5 bases off J; junction bases not matched to a gene: 5. The CDR3 spans 15 amino acids, including both terminal residues. Only the CDR3 portion is preserved as DNA: 45 bases, with reading frame beginning at the first base. Library creation used 5' RACE. Sequencing was performed on an Illumina HiSeq 2000. Template switching introduced a universal primer binding site; the final cDNA contained a unique molecular identifier, enabling accurate counting of TCR cDNA molecules. Specific primers in the conserved constant-segment region were used to synthesize first-strand cDNA for the TCR alpha and beta chains. To control for contamination, every cDNA library was double barcoded, receiving both a SMART-Mk sample barcode and Illumina barcodes. TruSeq adapter sequences and Illumina sample barcodes were added in two successive PCR steps. Sequencing of the TCR alpha and beta cDNA libraries was done on the Illumina HiSeq platform using custom primers. The source study handled its data this way. MiGEC was used to process raw reads and extract unique molecular identifiers, and MiXCR was used to find CDR3 positions. Recombination models were inferred per individual with the repgenHMM and IGoR tools using an EM algorithm. The analysis of shared clonotypes was done with the tcR package in R, with sharing normalized by the product of cloneset sizes. To study raw recombination without the effects of thymic and clonal selection, out-of-frame nonproductive sequences were analyzed. TCRdb passed the public sequencing reads through fastp at Q25 and MiXCR, retaining productive beta sequences. Under each unique CDR3 protein, matching rows form one entry showing the most common genes and DNA. These V and J calls rely on TCRdb rather than the paper's analysis. The sample records hundreds of thousands of distinct CDR3 sequences, roughly 12% of which are singletons. Of the sample, 7.2% is held by the ten largest clones.

All donors were healthy Caucasians. Three pairs of female monozygotic twins, all aged about 18 to 30 years, were included in the twin cohort. CD4+ and CD8+ T cell populations were isolated with positive isolation kits from Invitrogen. These sequences were also reported in another study, on yellow fever vaccine responses in identical twins. The second study, in turn, reports: The authors reported that the T cell response to vaccination in identical twins appeared partly convergent and partly personalized. Focusing on identical twins, the study followed the T cell clones that responded to the vaccine, and did so with precision.

This sequence was found in a woman younger than 35 in good health. This receptor chain uses TRBV24-1 and TRBJ2-5; 9 of the junction bases match TRBD1. The sequencing sample was made of CD8+ T cells sorted from blood. In nucleotides, the sequence is TGTGCCACCAGTGATTGGACAGGGGAGGTCGAGACCCAGTACTAC. It translates to CATSDWTGEVETQYY.